This T cell receptor (beta chain) originates from a study of PD-1 blockade in classical Hodgkin lymphoma. The germline V gene encodes CDR1 SGHTA and CDR2 FQGNSA. The CDR3 has 14 amino acids. Trimming took off 2 bases at V and 0 bases at J, with 5 bases between the two ends. Study results and caveats: Reports described newly diagnosed patients as having lower baseline TCR diversity than healthy donors.

As concerns this clone: The antigen remains undetermined.

Time point meaning: cycle 4 day 1 (C4D1), after less than seven weeks of nivolumab. Patients all relapsed after autologous stem cell transplantation, and there was variation in brentuximab vedotin exposure. Produced via immunoSEQ multiplex PCR; TCRdb's table is partial and in-frame only. Of tens of thousands of clones in the sample, 75% to 95% were seen once. This TCR was recovered from a human donor with classical Hodgkin lymphoma. The chain employs TRBV7-2 and TRBJ1-3, with D unresolved. The material was peripheral blood mononuclear cells (PBMCs), obtained before the fourth cycle of nivolumab. The CDR3 spells CASSLIFSGNTIYF. CDR3 coding DNA: TGTGCCAGCAGCTTAATCTTCTCTGGAAACACCATATATTTT. Filled out from reference TRBV7-2 and TRBJ1-3, the complete variable domain reads GAGVSQSPSNKVTEKGKDVELRCDPISGHTALYWYRQSLGQGLEFLIYFQGNSAPDKSGLPSDRFSAERTGGSVSTLTIQRTQQEDSAVYLCASSLIFSGNTIYFGEGSWLTVV.